This T cell receptor beta chain was retrieved from a study of tumor and adjacent non-tumor tissue in lung cancer. Study in general: Around 4 million productive TCRbeta reads were obtained per sample on average.

Germline V CDR1 and CDR2: SGHAT, FQDESV (reference sequence). The CDR3 is 17 amino acids. In this sample, this clonotype turned up once. A read error may produce the germline difference seen at one junction end. The library came from three nested PCR rounds adapted from ARM-PCR protocols. TCRdb redid the calling of the multiplex PCR reads with MiXCR, one entry per CDR3 protein. In the table there are some 100,000 distinct CDR3 sequences, about 62% of which are singletons. The template was RNA from unsorted bulk tissue. The normal lung tissue was taken more than 3 cm from the tumor edge. Sequencing used distant non-tumor lung tissue. The chain employs TRBV11-1 and TRBJ1-2, with D perhaps matching TRBD1 (6 bases). The TCR originated in a man aged 25 to 40 with non-small cell lung cancer. The CDR3 DNA reads as TGCGCCAGCTGCTCTTTACGTCGCAGGGGCTCCCGCTATGGCTACACCTTC. Its protein product is CASCSLRRRGSRYGYTF.